Listed here is a single TCR beta chain. The specificity of this receptor is unknown. No quality values exist for individual bases; no much larger clone is one base distant. The collaborating institutions used their own protocols to collect whole blood in K2EDTA tubes. For TCRbeta analysis, collaborators shipped samples as frozen whole blood, isolated PBMCs, or DNA extracted from either of those sample types. The data were obtained in a study of blood T cell repertoires in COVID-19 (dated by TCRdb to about 2020). For the wider study: Samples from collaborators originated in the United States, Italy and Spain and spanned both the acute and convalescent phases of COVID-19. The prospective study material was composed of cDNA or gDNA derived from T cells, B-cell-depleted T cells, or PBMCs. Where HLA class I and class II types were available, the types were taken from metadata supplied by the sample provider, not from assay-based typing. The repertoires were released in a freely available public database meant as a resource for research on the immune response to SARS-CoV-2. Subjects who had been exposed to COVID-19, were actively infected with it, or had recovered from it provided the deeply sampled blood TCRbeta repertoires that made up the dataset. The samples were drawn from two sources: the first 160 participants of the ongoing ImmuneRACE study, and some 1,300 subjects contributed by 6 global collaborators. Nearly every sample came with metadata listing a de-identified subject ID, COVID-19 status, age in years and sex. The full study reports these points: Clinical and demographic metadata were provided uncurated, with the amount varying by source and participant.

V is cut by 1 base and J by 6 bases, and the space between the germline ends is 13 bases. The germline V gene provides CDR1 LGHNA and CDR2 YSLEER. Including cysteine and phenylalanine, the CDR3 has 14 amino acids. Only the CDR3 region is kept as DNA, spanning 42 bases read in frame from base 1. TCRbeta CDR3 regions were amplified from genomic DNA using the immunoSEQ Assay, a bias-controlled multiplex PCR. The original pipeline was this. The number of nucleated cells in each sample was estimated by amplification of reference gene primers within the assay. To quantify the absolute abundance of each unique TCRbeta CDR3 rearrangement, sequence reads were collapsed and filtered. Productive Simpson clonality was computed per sample as the square root of Simpson's diversity index over productive rearrangements. Entries here come from immuneACCESS through TCRdb and include only in-frame sequences with V and J called. Some clones fail to appear in such tables; in the studies checked, an unresolved V gene covers under half of the shortfall, and the cause of the remainder is unknown. V, J and clone size are taken as reported in that table, and D and trimming were inferred from the DNA itself. Here the sample has about 67,000 clones; 86% occur a single time. Clones ranked in the top ten supply around 4.4% of the sample.

Recombination joined TRBV4-3 with TRBJ2-7; TRBD2 is a weak D gene call, 5 bases matching. This TCR derives from a man aged 50 to 59 with active COVID-19. Material for sequencing was peripheral blood. The DNA sequence follows: TGCGCCAGCAGCCAAGGGCTTACACGGGGCGAGCAGTACTTC. Its coded protein is CASSQGLTRGEQYF.